The source of this T cell receptor (beta chain) is a study of CD8 T cells in Susac syndrome. Germline CDR1 MNHEY, CDR2 SMNVEV (reference sequence). The ends were cut back, 0 bases at V and 0 bases at J, with 10 bases in the middle. The CDR3 runs to 16 residues. The study sequenced TCR beta in blood CD8+ and CD4+ T cells. The authors reverse transcribed roughly 0.5 to 1 ug RNA with random hexamers. The immunoSEQ assay covered 54 Vbeta and 13 Jbeta segments for CDR3. Via MiXCR, TCRdb re-called the immunoSEQ multiplex PCR reads, giving one row per CDR3 protein. The sample shows 140,000 to 150,000 distinct CDR3 sequences, around 94% of them seen only once.

The chain carries TRBV27 and TRBJ2-3, with no clear D. Sequenced input: CD4+ T cells from PBMCs. This TCR came from a human donor in good health. The CDR3 DNA follows: TGTGCCAGCAGTTTATCAAAGGGTCCGAGCACAGATACGCAGTATTTT. Amino acid sequence: CASSLSKGPSTDTQYF.